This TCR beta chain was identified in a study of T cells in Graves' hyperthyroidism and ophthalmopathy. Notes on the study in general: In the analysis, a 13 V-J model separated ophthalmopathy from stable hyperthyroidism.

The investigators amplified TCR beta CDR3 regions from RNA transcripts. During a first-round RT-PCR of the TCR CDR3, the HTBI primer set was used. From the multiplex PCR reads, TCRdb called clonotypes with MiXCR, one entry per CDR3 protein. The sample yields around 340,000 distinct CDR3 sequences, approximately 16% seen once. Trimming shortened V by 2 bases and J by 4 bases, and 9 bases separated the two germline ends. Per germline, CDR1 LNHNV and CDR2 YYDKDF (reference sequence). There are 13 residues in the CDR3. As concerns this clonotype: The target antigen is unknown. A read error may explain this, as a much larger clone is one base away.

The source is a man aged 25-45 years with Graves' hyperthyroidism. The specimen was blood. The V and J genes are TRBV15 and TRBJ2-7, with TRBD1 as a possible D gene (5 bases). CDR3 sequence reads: CATSRTQEYEQYF. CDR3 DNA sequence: TGTGCCACCAGCAGAACACAGGAATACGAGCAGTACTTC.